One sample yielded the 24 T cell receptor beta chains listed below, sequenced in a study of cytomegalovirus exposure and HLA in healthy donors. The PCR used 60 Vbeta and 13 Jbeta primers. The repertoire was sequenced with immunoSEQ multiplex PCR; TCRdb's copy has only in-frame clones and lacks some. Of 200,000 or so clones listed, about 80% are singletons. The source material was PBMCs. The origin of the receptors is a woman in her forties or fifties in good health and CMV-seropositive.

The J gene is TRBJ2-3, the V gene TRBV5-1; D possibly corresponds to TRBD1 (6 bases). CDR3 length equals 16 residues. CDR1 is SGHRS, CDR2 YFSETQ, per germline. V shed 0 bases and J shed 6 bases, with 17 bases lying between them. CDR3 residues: CASSLESVGAGDTQYF. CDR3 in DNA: TGCGCCAGCAGCTTGGAGAGCGTGGGGGCCGGGGATACGCAGTATTTT.

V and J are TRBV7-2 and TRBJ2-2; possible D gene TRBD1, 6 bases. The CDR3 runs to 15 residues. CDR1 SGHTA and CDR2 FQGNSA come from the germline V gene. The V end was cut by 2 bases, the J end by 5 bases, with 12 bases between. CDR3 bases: TGTGCCAGCAGCTTAAGACAGGTTTTTACCGGGGAGCTGTTTTTT. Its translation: CASSLRQVFTGELFF.

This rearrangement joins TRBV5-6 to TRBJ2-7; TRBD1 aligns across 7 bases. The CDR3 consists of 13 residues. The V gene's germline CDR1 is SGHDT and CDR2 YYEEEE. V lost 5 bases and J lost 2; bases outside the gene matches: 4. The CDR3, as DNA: TGTGCCAGCAGTACAGGGGCCGCCTACGAGCAGTACTTC. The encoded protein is CASSTGAAYEQYF.

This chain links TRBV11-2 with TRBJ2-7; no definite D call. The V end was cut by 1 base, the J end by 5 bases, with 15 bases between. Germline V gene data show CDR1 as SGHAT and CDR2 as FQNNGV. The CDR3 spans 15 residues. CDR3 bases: TGTGCCAGCAGCTTAGGTTCGACGGCAGGCCACGAGCAGTACTTC. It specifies CASSLGSTAGHEQYF.

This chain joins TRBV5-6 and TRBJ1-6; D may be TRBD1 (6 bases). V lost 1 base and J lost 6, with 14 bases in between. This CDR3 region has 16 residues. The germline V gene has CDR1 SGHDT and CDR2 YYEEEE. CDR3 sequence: CASSLLSGGANSPLHF. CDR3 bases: TGTGCCAGCAGCTTGCTGTCGGGGGGGGCTAATTCACCCCTCCACTTT.

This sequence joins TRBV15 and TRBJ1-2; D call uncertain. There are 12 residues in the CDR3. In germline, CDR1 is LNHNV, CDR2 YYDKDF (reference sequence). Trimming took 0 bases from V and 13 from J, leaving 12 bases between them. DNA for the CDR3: TGTGCCACCAGCAGAGACTCTTGGGAGAGCACCTTC. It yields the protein CATSRDSWESTF.

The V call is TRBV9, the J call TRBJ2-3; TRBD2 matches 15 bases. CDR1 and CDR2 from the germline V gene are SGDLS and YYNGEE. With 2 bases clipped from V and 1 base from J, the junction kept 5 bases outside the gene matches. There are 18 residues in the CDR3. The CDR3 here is CASSVGLAGGAGTDTQYF. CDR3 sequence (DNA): TGTGCCAGCAGCGTGGGACTAGCGGGGGGAGCGGGCACAGATACGCAGTATTTT.

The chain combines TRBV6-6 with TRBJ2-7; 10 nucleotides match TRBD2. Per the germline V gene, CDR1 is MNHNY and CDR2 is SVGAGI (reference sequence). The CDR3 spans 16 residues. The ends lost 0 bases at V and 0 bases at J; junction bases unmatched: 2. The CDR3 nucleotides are TGTGCCAGCAGTTACTCCGCTAGCGGGGGCTCCTACGAGCAGTACTTC. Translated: CASSYSASGGSYEQYF.

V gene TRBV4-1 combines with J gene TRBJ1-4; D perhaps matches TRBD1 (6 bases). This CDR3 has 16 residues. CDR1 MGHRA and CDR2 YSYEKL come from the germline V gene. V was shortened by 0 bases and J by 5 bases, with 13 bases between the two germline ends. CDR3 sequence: CASSQDKRGGNEKLFF. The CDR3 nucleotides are TGCGCCAGCAGCCAAGATAAGAGGGGGGGAAATGAAAAACTGTTTTTT.

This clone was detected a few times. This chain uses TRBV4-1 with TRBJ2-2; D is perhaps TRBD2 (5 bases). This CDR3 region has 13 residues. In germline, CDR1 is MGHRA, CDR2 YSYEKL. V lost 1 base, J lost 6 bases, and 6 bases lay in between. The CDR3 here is CASSQVRAGELFF. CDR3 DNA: TGCGCCAGCAGCCAAGTGAGGGCCGGGGAGCTGTTTTTT.

CDR3 residues: CASSLGASGEAFF. The CDR3, as DNA: TGTGCCAGCAGCTTGGGGGCCTCCGGTGAAGCTTTCTTT. The J gene is TRBJ1-1, the V gene TRBV5-4; unclear D gene. Germline loops: CDR1 SGHNT, CDR2 YYREEE (reference sequence). V lost 0 bases and J 7 bases, leaving 10 bases between the germline ends. This CDR3 is built from 13 residues.

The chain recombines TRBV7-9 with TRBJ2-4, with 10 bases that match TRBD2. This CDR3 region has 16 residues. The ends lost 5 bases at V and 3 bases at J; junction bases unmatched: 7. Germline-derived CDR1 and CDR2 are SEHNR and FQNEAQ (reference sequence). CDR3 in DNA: TGTGCCAGCAGCCCCAGCGGGGGGGCCGACAAAAACATTCAGTACTTC. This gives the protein CASSPSGGADKNIQYF.

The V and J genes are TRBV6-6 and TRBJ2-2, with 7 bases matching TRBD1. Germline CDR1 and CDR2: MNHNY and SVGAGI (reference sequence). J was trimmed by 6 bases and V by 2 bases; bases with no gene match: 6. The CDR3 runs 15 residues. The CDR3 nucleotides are TGTGCCAGCAGTTACACCCACGGACAGGCCGGGGAGCTGTTTTTT. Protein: CASSYTHGQAGELFF.

This CDR3 is CASSLGASGGTQYF. The CDR3 coding sequence is TGTGCCAGCAGCTTGGGGGCTAGCGGGGGAACGCAGTATTTT. V and J are TRBV5-4 and TRBJ2-3; the match to TRBD2 covers 10 bases. The ends lost 0 bases at V and 9 bases at J; junction bases unmatched: 4. Germline CDR1 is SGHNT and CDR2 is YYREEE (reference sequence). CDR3 length: 14 residues.

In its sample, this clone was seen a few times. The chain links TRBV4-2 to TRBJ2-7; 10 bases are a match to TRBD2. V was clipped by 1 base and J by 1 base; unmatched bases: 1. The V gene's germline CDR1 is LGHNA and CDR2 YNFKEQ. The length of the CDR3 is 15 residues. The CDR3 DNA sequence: TGTGCCAGCAGCCAAGGTAGCGGGGGGTCCTACGAGCAGTACTTC. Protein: CASSQGSGGSYEQYF.

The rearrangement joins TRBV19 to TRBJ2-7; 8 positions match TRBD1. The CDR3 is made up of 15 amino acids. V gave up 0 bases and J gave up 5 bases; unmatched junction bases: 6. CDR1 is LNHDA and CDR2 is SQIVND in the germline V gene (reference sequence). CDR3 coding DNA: TGTGCCAGTAGTATAGACCGGACAGGGTATGACGAGCAGTACTTC. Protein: CASSIDRTGYDEQYF.

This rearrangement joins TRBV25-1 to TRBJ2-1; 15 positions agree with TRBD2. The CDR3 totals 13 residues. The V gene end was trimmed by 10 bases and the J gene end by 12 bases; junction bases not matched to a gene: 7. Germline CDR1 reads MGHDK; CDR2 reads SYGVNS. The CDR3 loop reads CATGLAGGPTQFF. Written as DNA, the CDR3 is TGTGCCACCGGACTAGCGGGGGGGCCGACGCAGTTCTTC.

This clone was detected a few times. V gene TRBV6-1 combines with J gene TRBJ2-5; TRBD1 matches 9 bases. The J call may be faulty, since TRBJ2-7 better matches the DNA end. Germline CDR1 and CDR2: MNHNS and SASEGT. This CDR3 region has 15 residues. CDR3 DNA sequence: TGTGCCAGCAGTGCTACGGACAGGGGACCCTACGAGCAGTACTTC. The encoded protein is CASSATDRGPYEQYF.

The CDR3 protein is CASSRGREGGRNEQFF. The CDR3 nucleotides are TGTGCCAGCAGCCGAGGCCGGGAGGGGGGCCGAAATGAGCAGTTCTTC. The V call is TRBV7-8, the J call TRBJ2-1; TRBD2 aligns across 8 bases. Germline CDR1 SGHVS, CDR2 FQNEAQ. V shed 5 bases, J shed 7 bases, and the junction held 13 bases outside the gene matches. CDR3 length: 16 residues.

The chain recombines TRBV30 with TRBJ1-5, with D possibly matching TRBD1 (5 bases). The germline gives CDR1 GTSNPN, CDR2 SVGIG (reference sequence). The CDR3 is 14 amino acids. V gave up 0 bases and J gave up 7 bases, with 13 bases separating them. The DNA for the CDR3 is TGTGCCTGGAGTGTAGGGGATCCTGGACAGCCCCAGCATTTT. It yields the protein CAWSVGDPGQPQHF. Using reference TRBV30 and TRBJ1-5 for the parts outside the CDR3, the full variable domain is SQTIHQWPATLVQPVGSPLSLECTVEGTSNPNLYWYRQAAGRGLQLLFYSVGIGQISSEVPQNLSASRPQDRQFILSSKKLLLSDSGFYLCAWSVGDPGQPQHFGDGTRLSIL.

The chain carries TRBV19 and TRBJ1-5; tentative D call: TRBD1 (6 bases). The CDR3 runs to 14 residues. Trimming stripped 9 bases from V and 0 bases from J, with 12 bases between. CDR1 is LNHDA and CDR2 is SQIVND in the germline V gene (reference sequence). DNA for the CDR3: TGTGCCAGCGAGAAACAGGGTAGCAATCAGCCCCAGCATTTT. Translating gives CASEKQGSNQPQHF. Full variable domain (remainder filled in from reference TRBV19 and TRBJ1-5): DGGITQSPKYLFRKEGQNVTLSCEQNLNHDAMYWYRQDPGQGLRLIYYSQIVNDFQKGDIAEGYSVSREKKESFPLTVTSAQKNPTAFYLCASEKQGSNQPQHFGDGTRLSIL.

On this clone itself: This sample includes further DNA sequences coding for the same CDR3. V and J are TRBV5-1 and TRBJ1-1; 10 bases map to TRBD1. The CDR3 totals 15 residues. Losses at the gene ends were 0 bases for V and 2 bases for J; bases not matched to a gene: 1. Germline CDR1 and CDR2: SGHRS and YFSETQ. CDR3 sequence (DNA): TGCGCCAGCAGCTTGGGGACAGGGGGTAACACTGAAGCTTTCTTT. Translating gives CASSLGTGGNTEAFF.

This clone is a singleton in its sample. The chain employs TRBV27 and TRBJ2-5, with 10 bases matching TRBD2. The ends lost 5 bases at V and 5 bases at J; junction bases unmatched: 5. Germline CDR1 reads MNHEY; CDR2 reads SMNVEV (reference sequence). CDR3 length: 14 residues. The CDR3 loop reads CASSNPGLAETQYF. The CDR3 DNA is TGTGCCAGCAGTAACCCGGGACTAGCGGAGACCCAGTACTTC.

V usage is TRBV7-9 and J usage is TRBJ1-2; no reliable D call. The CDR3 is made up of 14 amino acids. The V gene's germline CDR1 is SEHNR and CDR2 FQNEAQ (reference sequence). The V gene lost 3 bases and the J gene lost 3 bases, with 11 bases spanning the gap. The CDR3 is CASSLSGVDYGYTF. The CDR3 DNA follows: TGTGCCAGCAGCTTGAGCGGGGTAGACTATGGCTACACCTTC.